The clone carrying this TCR beta chain occurred many times. Its antigen is unknown. This entry is derived from a study of breast tumors, draining lymph nodes, adjacent tissues. Study outcomes and limitations: The data were judged consistent with most tumor T cells coming from lymph node and expanding in tumor.

Breast cancer patients provided tissue from their axillary draining lymph nodes. CDR3 length equals 15 residues. Germline CDR1 is SGHVS and CDR2 is FQNEAQ. The V and J ends lost 5 bases and 1 base respectively, with 11 bases between them. One entry per CDR3 protein, called by TCRdb with MiXCR from the multiplex PCR reads. The data contain about 130,000 distinct CDR3 sequences, 20% to 25% of them singletons. The specimen sequenced was axillary lymph node tissue. The rearrangement links TRBV7-8 to TRBJ2-2; D might be TRBD1 (6 bases). This clonotype originated in a female donor with breast cancer. Some clones in this sample may be carry-over from other donors' samples. The CDR3 DNA reads as TGTGCCAGCAGCCAACGGACAGAGAACACCGGGGAGCTGTTTTTT. Translating it yields CASSQRTENTGELFF.